This TCR beta chain was observed in a study of identical twins. The germline CDR1 and CDR2 sequences are GTSNPN and SVGIG (reference sequence). This CDR3 is built from 13 residues. The ends lost 3 bases at V and 4 bases at J; junction bases unmatched: 4. This clonotype occurred many times. TCRdb re-called the 5' RACE reads through MiXCR, storing one row per CDR3 protein. The repertoire consists of about 100,000 distinct CDR3 sequences, with around 5.5% occurring once and the leading ten covering 10% to 15%. This clonotype was sampled from a woman aged 45-65 years in good health. The V gene is TRBV30, the J gene TRBJ2-5, with 8 bases identical to TRBD2. Sequencing was performed on memory T cells sorted from blood. The DNA of the CDR3 is TGTGCCTGGAGCACTAGCGGCCGAGAGACCCAGTACTTC. As protein: CAWSTSGRETQYF.